This T cell receptor (beta chain) was recorded in a study of metastatic and nonmetastatic thyroid tumors. TCRdb recomputed clones from the PCR reads via MiXCR. The sample consists of approximately 38,000 clones, about 16% of them appearing once. Every patient was untreated before thyroid surgery. The germline V gene encodes CDR1 SGDLS and CDR2 YYNGEE. With 0 bases clipped from V and 7 bases from J, the junction kept 14 bases outside the gene matches. CDR3 length equals 17 residues. In its sample, this clone was seen many times. The rearrangement uses TRBV9 and TRBJ1-2, with 8 bases identical to TRBD1. The specimen was blood. This receptor was identified in a female donor with papillary thyroid cancer or a benign thyroid nodule (not recorded which). Some clones in this sample may be carry-over from other donors' samples. The CDR3 reads CASSVEMGRGRRGGYTF. CDR3 in DNA: TGTGCCAGCAGCGTAGAAATGGGCAGGGGGCGCCGAGGTGGCTACACCTTC. Complete variable domain (other parts from reference TRBV9 and TRBJ1-2): DSGVTQTPKHLITATGQRVTLRCSPRSGDLSVYWYQQSLDQGLQFLIQYYNGEERAKGNILERFSAQQFPDLHSELNLSSLELGDSALYFCASSVEMGRGRRGGYTFGSGTRLTVV.